The 22 T cell receptor beta chains presented below share a single source sample, sequenced in a study of T cells in Graves' hyperthyroidism and ophthalmopathy. RNA transcripts served as the template for amplifying TCR beta CDR3 regions. Researchers ran a first-round RT-PCR on the TCR CDR3 using the HTBI primer set. In TCRdb, the multiplex PCR reads were re-called with MiXCR into one record per CDR3 protein. Altogether about 400,000 distinct CDR3 sequences are present, approximately 14% being singletons, with the ten largest covering about 21%. Sequenced input: blood. These receptors originate from an older woman with Graves' ophthalmopathy.

This clonotype was detected many times. This sequence joins TRBV20-1 and TRBJ2-1, with D perhaps matching TRBD1 or TRBD2 (5 bases each). CDR1 DFQATT and CDR2 SNEGSKA come from the germline V gene (reference sequence). The CDR3 totals 14 residues. V lost 0 bases, J lost 8 bases, and 14 bases lay in between. The CDR3, as DNA: TGCAGTGCTAGAGATATGGCCTTGGGGGATGAGCAGTTCTTC. Protein: CSARDMALGDEQFF.

V is TRBV4-1 and J is TRBJ2-3; D uncertain. The germline CDR1 and CDR2 sequences are MGHRA and YSYEKL. The CDR3 sequence is 15 residues long. Between the trimmed V and J ends, which lost 0 bases and 2 bases, there was a span of 9 bases. CDR3 loop: CASSQEEVVTDTQYF. In DNA, the CDR3 is TGCGCCAGCAGCCAAGAAGAGGTTGTCACAGATACGCAGTATTTT.

The genes are TRBV4-1 and TRBJ2-1; TRBD2 agrees at 7 bases. Germline CDR1 reads MGHRA; CDR2 reads YSYEKL. The CDR3 length is 16 residues. V lost 5 bases and J lost 4; bases outside the gene matches: 11. The chain's CDR3 is CASSALTSRQYNEQFF. CDR3 sequence (DNA): TGCGCCAGCAGCGCTCTGACTAGCAGGCAATACAATGAGCAGTTCTTC.

This clonotype has at least ten counts. The chain links TRBV19 to TRBJ1-3; perhaps TRBD1 as D (5 bases). V was clipped by 3 bases and J by 4 bases, with 13 bases between them. Germline lookup yields CDR1 LNHDA and CDR2 SQIVND (reference sequence). The CDR3 has 15 residues. CDR3 sequence: CASSISGTDGNTIYF. The CDR3 DNA sequence: TGTGCCAGTAGTATCTCCGGGACCGACGGAAACACCATATATTTT.

The rearrangement joins TRBV20-1 to TRBJ2-7; D is uncertain. Deletions cut 3 bases from V and 2 bases from J, with 17 bases between. Germline lookup yields CDR1 DFQATT and CDR2 SNEGSKA (reference sequence). The CDR3 contains 15 residues. The CDR3 protein is CSASSLNGEPYEQYF. CDR3 coding DNA: TGCAGTGCTAGCTCCCTAAATGGAGAGCCCTACGAGCAGTACTTC.

This clonotype was seen a few times. The J gene is TRBJ2-2, the V gene TRBV20-1; TRBD1 agrees at 8 bases. J was trimmed by 4 bases and V by 3 bases; bases with no gene match: 7. CDR3 size: 15 residues. Germline CDR1 is DFQATT and CDR2 is SNEGSKA (reference sequence). DNA for the CDR3: TGCAGTGCTAGGAGCGGACAGGGCGGCACCGGGGAGCTGTTTTTT. Protein: CSARSGQGGTGELFF.

This clonotype showed up many times. CDR3 nucleotide sequence: TGTGCCATCAATTCGAGGGAGGGCCCCACAGATACGCAGTATTTT. Its translation is CAINSREGPTDTQYF. The genes are TRBV10-3 and TRBJ2-3; TRBD2 matches 7 bases. The CDR3 extends over 15 amino acids. After removal of 7 bases from V and 2 bases from J, the junction contained 9 bases not matched to a gene. Germline CDR1 reads ENHRY; CDR2 reads SYGVKD.

This clonotype appeared a few times. This chain uses TRBV19 with TRBJ2-5, with D possibly being TRBD2 (5 bases). This CDR3 has 13 residues. Trimming cost V 3 bases and J 2 bases, with 7 bases left between them. From germline, CDR1 is LNHDA and CDR2 SQIVND (reference sequence). The CDR3: CASSIGVQETQYF. CDR3 coding DNA: TGTGCCAGTAGTATCGGGGTACAAGAGACCCAGTACTTC. The full variable domain, in which reference TRBV19 and TRBJ2-5 provide the parts outside the CDR3, is DGGITQSPKYLFRKEGQNVTLSCEQNLNHDAMYWYRQDPGQGLRLIYYSQIVNDFQKGDIAEGYSVSREKKESFPLTVTSAQKNPTAFYLCASSIGVQETQYFGPGTRLLVL.

This clonotype was recorded many times. The gene calls are TRBV24-1 and TRBJ2-1, with TRBD2 matching over 7 bases. CDR1 is KGHDR, CDR2 SFDVKD, per germline. The CDR3 has 13 amino acids. V lost 4 bases and J lost 10; bases outside the gene matches: 6. The CDR3 sequence: CATSEGSGPEQFF. The DNA for the CDR3 is TGTGCCACCAGTGAAGGTAGCGGGCCGGAGCAGTTCTTC.

The chain is built from TRBV9 and TRBJ2-5; D possibly corresponds to TRBD2 (7 bases). Germline-derived CDR1 and CDR2 are SGDLS and YYNGEE. Between the trimmed V and J ends, which lost 0 bases and 6 bases, there was a span of 12 bases. The CDR3 runs 14 residues. CDR3 nucleotide sequence: TGTGCCAGCAGCGTAGGGGGAGGGGGAAAGACCCAGTACTTC. Translated: CASSVGGGGKTQYF.

The DNA of the CDR3 is TGTGCCAGCAGCAGGACAGGAGAAGGCAATCAGCCCCAGCATTTT. Encoded protein: CASSRTGEGNQPQHF. The rearrangement links TRBV6-1 to TRBJ1-5; TRBD1 matches 7 bases. Germline loops: CDR1 MNHNS, CDR2 SASEGT. This CDR3 region has 15 residues. Losses at the gene ends were 6 bases for V and 2 bases for J; bases not matched to a gene: 7.

In this sample, this clonotype turned up many times. V gene TRBV20-1 combines with J gene TRBJ2-3; D remains ambiguous. V lost 0 bases to trimming and J lost 3 bases, with 13 bases between them. This CDR3 region has 15 residues. Germline V gene lookup returns CDR1 DFQATT and CDR2 SNEGSKA (reference sequence). This CDR3 reads CSARDMRKQTDTQYF. In DNA form, the CDR3 reads TGCAGTGCTAGAGATATGCGGAAACAAACAGATACGCAGTATTTT.

At least ten counts were recorded for this clonotype. For the CDR3, the DNA is TGTGCCAGCAGCTTGGACAGCTTCTCTGGAAACACCATATATTTT. Amino acids: CASSLDSFSGNTIYF. This chain links TRBV5-6 with TRBJ1-3; D is ambiguous. Trimming pared 0 bases from V and 0 bases from J, leaving 7 bases between. In germline, CDR1 is SGHDT, CDR2 YYEEEE. The CDR3 contains 15 residues.

V usage is TRBV6-5 and J usage is TRBJ1-6, with TRBD1 as a possible D gene (5 bases). The V end was cut by 0 bases, the J end by 10 bases, with 10 bases between. CDR1 and CDR2 (germline): MNHEY, SVGAGI. CDR3 length: 14 residues. CDR3: CASSYSDMSSPLHF. DNA of the CDR3: TGTGCCAGCAGTTACTCGGACATGAGCTCACCCCTCCACTTT.

This clonotype has just a few counts. The chain carries TRBV24-1 and TRBJ1-2, with TRBD1 matching 9 bases. This CDR3 spans 14 amino acids. Germline CDR1 KGHDR, CDR2 SFDVKD. The V segment lost 4 bases and the J segment 9 bases; nucleotides outside the gene matches: 8. The CDR3 DNA is TGTGCCACCAGTGACCGCCCCGGACAGGGGAGCTACACCTTC. Residues: CATSDRPGQGSYTF.

This clonotype was seen only a few times. The J gene is TRBJ1-2, the V gene TRBV5-1; D uncertain. The CDR3 extends over 8 amino acids. The germline V and J ends were trimmed by 8 bases and 7 bases, with 3 bases remaining between them. Germline V gene sequence: CDR1 SGHRS, CDR2 YFSETQ. CDR3 sequence reads: CARFGYTF. The CDR3 coding sequence is TGCGCCAGATTTGGCTACACCTTC.

This chain joins TRBV20-1 and TRBJ2-1; 10 nucleotides align to TRBD2. CDR3 size: 13 residues. Germline CDR1 DFQATT, CDR2 SNEGSKA (reference sequence). Germline trimming cut 5 bases from V and 6 bases from J; bases unmatched to any gene: 4. The CDR3 is CSALRLAGNEQFF. The CDR3 nucleotides are TGCAGTGCTCTAAGACTAGCGGGCAATGAGCAGTTCTTC.

This clonotype occurred a few times. The rearrangement uses TRBV24-1 and TRBJ1-5; 9 bases fit TRBD1. V gave up 9 bases and J gave up 7 bases; unmatched junction bases: 6. Germline assignment: CDR1 KGHDR and CDR2 SFDVKD. The CDR3 runs to 13 residues. The CDR3 loop reads CATGGTGSQPQHF. CDR3 bases: TGTGCCACCGGAGGGACAGGGAGCCAGCCCCAGCATTTT.

Concerning this clonotype: This sequence may be a read error, since a much larger clone differs from it by one base. The chain joins TRBV12-3 or TRBV12-4 to TRBJ2-2; either TRBD1 or TRBD2 may fit D (5 bases each). The CDR3 extends over 15 amino acids. CDR3 sequence reads: CASSSRAGPSGELLF. CDR3 sequence (DNA): TGTGCCAGCAGTTCCCGGGCAGGGCCCTCCGGGGAGCTGCTTTTT.

This clonotype was seen many times. J is TRBJ2-1 and V is TRBV12-3 or TRBV12-4, with 11 bases aligning to TRBD1. This CDR3 is built from 15 residues. V shed 2 bases, J shed 10 bases, and the junction held 7 bases outside the gene matches. The CDR3 DNA follows: TGTGCCAGCAGTTTAACGGGACAGGGGGGGCAGGAGCAGTTCTTC. It translates to CASSLTGQGGQEQFF.

The V gene is TRBV30, the J gene TRBJ2-5, with 9 bases lining up with TRBD2. Germline trimming cut 0 bases from V and 4 bases from J; bases unmatched to any gene: 6. From germline, CDR1 is GTSNPN and CDR2 SVGIG (reference sequence). This CDR3 is 15 amino acids long. CDR3: CAWSVGLAGTETQYF. In DNA, the CDR3 is TGTGCCTGGAGTGTAGGGCTAGCGGGAACAGAGACCCAGTACTTC. Based on the CDR3 plus reference TRBV30 and TRBJ2-5, the full variable domain is SQTIHQWPATLVQPVGSPLSLECTVEGTSNPNLYWYRQAAGRGLQLLFYSVGIGQISSEVPQNLSASRPQDRQFILSSKKLLLSDSGFYLCAWSVGLAGTETQYFGPGTRLLVL.

This clonotype has more than one count but fewer than ten. The chain is built from TRBV28 and TRBJ1-6; D is unclear. The CDR3 length is 14 residues. Trimming shortened V by 8 bases and J by 9 bases, and 17 bases separated the two germline ends. The germline V gene encodes CDR1 MDHEN and CDR2 SYDVKM. The CDR3 here is CASRLGILSSPLHF. The CDR3 DNA follows: TGTGCCAGCCGATTAGGGATTCTGAGTTCACCCCTCCACTTT.